The 5 T cell receptor beta chains given below trace back to one sample, sequenced in a study of blood T cell repertoires in COVID-19. Assay: immunoSEQ multiplex PCR; the TCRdb copy retains only in-frame clones and omits some. The sample lists about 120,000 clones, just under 90% occurring once. Sequenced sample: peripheral blood. The source is a woman in her forties or fifties with acute or convalescent COVID-19.

A word on this clone: Other DNA sequences in this sample translate to the same CDR3. The chain links TRBV6-1 to TRBJ2-3; D is possibly TRBD2 (6 bases). The length of the CDR3 is 14 residues. Germline CDR1 MNHNS, CDR2 SASEGT. V dropped 2 bases and J dropped 2 bases, with 8 bases sitting between them. This chain's CDR3 is CASSERGSTDTQYF. DNA for the CDR3: TGTGCCAGCAGTGAACGGGGGTCCACAGATACGCAGTATTTT.

The chain employs TRBV27 and TRBJ2-2; D is possibly TRBD2 (5 bases). Per germline, CDR1 MNHEY and CDR2 SMNVEV (reference sequence). The CDR3 spans 16 residues. Between the trimmed V and J ends, which lost 2 bases and 0 bases, there was a span of 10 bases. Written as DNA, the CDR3 is TGTGCCAGCAGTTTAGGCCTAGCCTCGAACACCGGGGAGCTGTTTTTT. Translation: CASSLGLASNTGELFF.

The chain recombines TRBV5-4 with TRBJ2-2, with D uncertain. The germline V gene has CDR1 SGHNT and CDR2 YYREEE (reference sequence). This CDR3 has 13 amino acids. With 0 bases removed from V and 5 bases from J, the gap between germline ends came to 5 bases. DNA of the CDR3: TGTGCCAGCAGCTTGGTAGCTACCGGGGAGCTGTTTTTT. Amino acids: CASSLVATGELFF.

This clone was counted only a few times. The chain is built from TRBV12-5 and TRBJ1-1, with D uncertain. The CDR3 contains 13 residues. CDR1 LGHNT and CDR2 FRNRAP come from the germline V gene. The germline V and J ends were trimmed by 1 base and 5 bases, with 8 bases remaining between them. The DNA of the CDR3 is TGTGCTAGTGGTTTGGAACCGGGGACTGAAGCTTTCTTT. Amino acids: CASGLEPGTEAFF. Full variable domain (rest looked up from reference TRBV12-5 and TRBJ1-1): DARVTQTPRHKVTEMGQEVTMRCQPILGHNTVFWYRQTMMQGLELLAYFRNRAPLDDSGMPKDRFSAEMPDATLATLKIQPSEPRDSAVYFCASGLEPGTEAFFGQGTRLTVV.

This sequence joins TRBV7-6 and TRBJ2-2; maybe TRBD2 (5 bases). The germline V and J ends were trimmed by 5 bases and 2 bases, with 15 bases remaining between them. Germline CDR1 reads SGHVS; CDR2 reads FNYEAQ. The CDR3 contains 16 residues. The CDR3 loop reads CASSQPPAANTGELFF. DNA for the CDR3: TGTGCCAGCAGCCAGCCCCCAGCGGCTAACACCGGGGAGCTGTTTTTT.